This entry lists 14 T cell receptor beta chains sequenced from one sample in a study of blood T cell repertoires in COVID-19. Sequencing used immunoSEQ multiplex PCR; TCRdb keeps in-frame clones, though not all of them. This table holds approximately 37,000 clones, over 70% found once. Sequencing used peripheral blood. The receptors were gathered from a woman in her sixties or seventies with acute or convalescent COVID-19.

The chain uses TRBV9 and TRBJ2-1, with D possibly matching TRBD2 (6 bases). The germline V gene encodes CDR1 SGDLS and CDR2 YYNGEE. The CDR3 runs to 15 residues. V was trimmed by 0 bases and J by 2 bases, leaving 9 bases between them. For the CDR3, the DNA is TGTGCCAGCAGCGTAGGTAGCGGAGCCTACAATGAGCAGTTCTTC. Its protein is CASSVGSGAYNEQFF.

This rearrangement joins TRBV6-5 to TRBJ2-1; the match to TRBD2 covers 15 bases. Trimming took 6 bases from V and 10 from J; bases not matched to a gene: 4. Germline V gives CDR1 MNHEY, CDR2 SVGAGI. The CDR3 loop spans 14 amino acids. CDR3 amino acids: CASSRGLAGGEQFF. Written as DNA, the CDR3 is TGTGCCAGCAGCCGAGGACTAGCGGGAGGGGAGCAGTTCTTC.

This chain connects TRBV7-9 to TRBJ2-1; 9 bases map to TRBD2. Germline CDR1 and CDR2: SEHNR and FQNEAQ (reference sequence). The CDR3 loop spans 15 amino acids. V lost 5 bases to trimming and J lost 5 bases; unmatched junction nucleotides: 7. CDR3 bases: TGTGCCAGCAGCCTTATAGCGGGGGTGCACAATGAGCAGTTCTTC. Translating gives CASSLIAGVHNEQFF.

The chain uses TRBV9 and TRBJ2-7, with 10 bases that match TRBD2. The CDR3 length is 12 residues. Germline assignment: CDR1 SGDLS and CDR2 YYNGEE. Germline trimming cut 6 bases from V and 3 bases from J; bases unmatched to any gene: 0. CDR3 nucleotide sequence: TGTGCCAGCAAGCGGGGGGGCTACGAGCAGTACGTC. Its protein is CASKRGGYEQYV.

CDR3 in amino acids: CASSRGLTDTQYF. The CDR3 bases are TGTGCCAGTAGTAGAGGACTAACAGATACGCAGTATTTT. The V gene is TRBV19, the J gene TRBJ2-3; D perhaps matches TRBD2 (6 bases). V shed 4 bases and J shed 3 bases, with 8 bases lying between them. There are 13 residues in the CDR3. Germline V gene sequence: CDR1 LNHDA, CDR2 SQIVND (reference sequence).

The rearrangement joins TRBV12-3 or TRBV12-4 to TRBJ2-5, with TRBD2 matching 7 bases. This CDR3 is 13 amino acids long. V trimming: 7 bases; J trimming: 4 bases; junction bases outside the gene matches: 6. The CDR3 reads CASTPGRGETQYF. The CDR3 DNA reads as TGTGCCAGCACCCCGGGGAGGGGAGAGACCCAGTACTTC.

The CDR3 protein is CASRGTGDGTEAFF. The CDR3 DNA reads as TGCGCCAGCAGAGGGACAGGGGACGGAACTGAAGCTTTCTTT. The chain links TRBV10-2 to TRBJ1-1; 10 bases fit TRBD1. The CDR3 totals 14 residues. CDR1 WSHSY and CDR2 SAAADI come from the germline V gene. V was pared by 6 bases and J by 5 bases, with 6 bases of the junction left unmatched.

V is TRBV7-6 and J is TRBJ2-3; D uncertain. Germline lookup yields CDR1 SGHVS and CDR2 FNYEAQ. The V gene lost 4 bases and the J gene lost 4 bases, with 15 bases spanning the gap. The CDR3 runs to 15 residues. The CDR3 here is CASSYREATADTQYF. In DNA, the CDR3 is TGTGCCAGCAGCTATAGAGAGGCGACCGCAGATACGCAGTATTTT.

The chain couples TRBV28 to TRBJ1-4, with 8 bases aligning to TRBD1. Germline assignment: CDR1 MDHEN and CDR2 SYDVKM. With 6 bases clipped from V and 8 bases from J, the junction kept 8 bases outside the gene matches. CDR3 length equals 14 residues. The CDR3 nucleotides are TGTGCCAGCAGCATACAGGGGGTGCGCGAAAAACTGTTTTTT. This gives the protein CASSIQGVREKLFF.

The chain combines TRBV9 with TRBJ2-3, with a weak D call TRBD2 (6 bases). Trimming stripped 2 bases from V and 2 bases from J, with 9 bases between. The length of the CDR3 is 14 residues. Germline V gene data show CDR1 as SGDLS and CDR2 as YYNGEE. CDR3 DNA sequence: TGTGCCAGCAGCGTTACTAGCATCACAGATACGCAGTATTTT. Translated, it gives CASSVTSITDTQYF.

The chain has TRBV6-6 and TRBJ2-1; weak D call: TRBD1 (7 bases). Germline CDR1 reads MNHNY; CDR2 reads SVGAGI (reference sequence). This CDR3 has 15 residues. Deletions cut 2 bases from V and 5 bases from J, with 13 bases between. CDR3 coding DNA: TGTGCCAGCAGTTACGGAGGGGGCGGAAACAATGAGCAGTTCTTC. This gives the protein CASSYGGGGNNEQFF.

The gene calls are TRBV7-2 and TRBJ2-5; the match to TRBD1 covers 9 bases. After removal of 5 bases from V and 6 bases from J, the junction contained 4 bases not matched to a gene. The CDR3 runs to 13 residues. Germline V gene lookup returns CDR1 SGHTA and CDR2 FQGNSA. This CDR3 reads CASSTGQGQTQYF. CDR3 nucleotide sequence: TGTGCCAGCAGCACGGGACAGGGACAGACCCAGTACTTC.

This chain connects TRBV9 to TRBJ2-3, with 9 bases fitting TRBD2. V lost 0 bases to trimming and J lost 9 bases; unmatched junction nucleotides: 11. The CDR3 totals 16 residues. Per germline, CDR1 SGDLS and CDR2 YYNGEE. The CDR3 sequence is CASSVERRGGLVTQYF. CDR3 DNA: TGTGCCAGCAGCGTAGAAAGGCGGGGGGGCCTAGTCACGCAGTATTTT. Full variable domain (rest looked up from reference TRBV9 and TRBJ2-3): DSGVTQTPKHLITATGQRVTLRCSPRSGDLSVYWYQQSLDQGLQFLIQYYNGEERAKGNILERFSAQQFPDLHSELNLSSLELGDSALYFCASSVERRGGLVTQYFGPGTRLTVL.

The chain couples TRBV19 to TRBJ2-1; 13 positions agree with TRBD2. The V segment lost 7 bases and the J segment 7 bases; nucleotides outside the gene matches: 7. The CDR3 runs 15 residues. Germline CDR1 reads LNHDA; CDR2 reads SQIVND (reference sequence). For the CDR3, the DNA is TGTGCCAGTACCCGACTAGCGGGAGGCCAAAATGAGCAGTTCTTC. Encoded protein: CASTRLAGGQNEQFF.